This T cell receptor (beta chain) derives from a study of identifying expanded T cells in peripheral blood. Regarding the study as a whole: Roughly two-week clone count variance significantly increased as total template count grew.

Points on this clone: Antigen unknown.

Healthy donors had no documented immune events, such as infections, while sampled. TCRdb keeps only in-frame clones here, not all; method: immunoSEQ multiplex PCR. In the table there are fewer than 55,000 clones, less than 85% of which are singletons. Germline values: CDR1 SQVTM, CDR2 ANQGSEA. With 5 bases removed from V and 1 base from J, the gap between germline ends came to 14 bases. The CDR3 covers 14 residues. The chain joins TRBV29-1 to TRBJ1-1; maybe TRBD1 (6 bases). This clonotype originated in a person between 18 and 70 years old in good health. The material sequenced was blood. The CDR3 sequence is CSVTGKGSNTEAFF. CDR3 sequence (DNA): TGCAGCGTTACAGGGAAGGGGTCGAACACTGAAGCTTTCTTT.